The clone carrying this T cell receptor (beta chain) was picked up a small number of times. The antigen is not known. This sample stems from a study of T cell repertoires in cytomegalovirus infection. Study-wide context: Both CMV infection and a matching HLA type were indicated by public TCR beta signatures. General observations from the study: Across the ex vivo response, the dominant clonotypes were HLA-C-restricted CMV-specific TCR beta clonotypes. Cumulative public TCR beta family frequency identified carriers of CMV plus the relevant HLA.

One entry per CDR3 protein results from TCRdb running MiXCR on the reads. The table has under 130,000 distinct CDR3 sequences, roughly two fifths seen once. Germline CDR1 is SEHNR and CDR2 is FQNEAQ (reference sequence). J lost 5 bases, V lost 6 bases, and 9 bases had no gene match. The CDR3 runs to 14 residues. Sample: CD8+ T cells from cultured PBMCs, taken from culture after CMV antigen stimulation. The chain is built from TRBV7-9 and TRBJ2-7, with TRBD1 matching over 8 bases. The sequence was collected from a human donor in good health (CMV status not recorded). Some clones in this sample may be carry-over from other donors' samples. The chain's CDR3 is CASSMADRGHEQYF. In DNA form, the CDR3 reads TGTGCCAGCAGTATGGCCGACAGGGGCCACGAGCAGTACTTC. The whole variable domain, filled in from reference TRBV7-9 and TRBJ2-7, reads DTGVSQNPRHKITKRGQNVTFRCDPISEHNRLYWYRQTLGQGPEFLTYFQNEAQLEKSRLLSDRFSAERPKGSFSTLEIQRTEQGDSAMYLCASSMADRGHEQYFGPGTRLTVT.